This T cell receptor (beta chain) is drawn from a study of graft-versus-host responses after intestinal transplantation. Looking at the study overall: Each recipient received anti-thymocyte globulin induction, then tacrolimus and steroids for approximately three years. The study, taken as a whole, reports: GvH clones were identified in recipient marrow, with some first appearing in ileum or blood. Some patients had graft-donor T cell macrochimerism. In their allografts, the ratios of graft-versus-host to host-versus-graft T cell clones were high.

Looked up from germline, CDR1 is ENHRY and CDR2 is SYGVKD. Trimming left V 2 bases short and J 6 bases short, with 2 bases between. This CDR3 is built from 11 residues. Concerning this clone: Its antigen is as yet unknown.

The assay was immunoSEQ multiplex PCR, and TCRdb's table has in-frame clones only and misses some. The sample consists of some 46,000 clones, approximately 92% of them appearing once. This sequence originates from a human patient who received an intestinal transplant, so some T cells may come from the graft donor. The material sequenced was PBMCs, taken around 800 days after a first intestinal transplant, on the day of a second. J is TRBJ1-3 and V is TRBV10-3; D unresolved. The CDR3 DNA reads TGTGCCATCAGTGAGACAAACACCATATATTTT. Translation: CAISETNTIYF.